This record covers a single T cell receptor (beta chain). The antigen is not known. This sample is drawn from a study of T-cell memory formation after mild COVID-19. TCRdb re-called the 5' RACE reads through MiXCR, storing one row per CDR3 protein. The sample consists of about 450,000 distinct CDR3 sequences, 23% of them appearing once. Study-wide findings and caveats: A subset of responding clones appeared in pre-infection memory, suggesting cross-reactive memory joined.

The V gene's germline CDR1 is SGHDT and CDR2 YYEEEE. The CDR3 has 15 amino acids. With V trimmed by 7 bases and J by 2 bases, 6 bases remained unmatched. Sequenced input: PBMCs or a T cell subset sorted from them (not recorded which). The TCR was taken from an adult woman who had mild COVID-19 (a few samples of this study predate the infection). Cell type and time point are not known. This chain links TRBV5-6 with TRBJ2-7, with TRBD2 matching 13 bases. The CDR3 DNA follows: TGTGCCAGCTCCGGGACTAGCGGGGACGCCTACGAGCAGTACTTC. Residues: CASSGTSGDAYEQYF.